This T cell receptor beta chain is from a study of blood T cell repertoires in COVID-19. CDR3 length equals 15 residues. From germline, CDR1 is SEHNR and CDR2 FQNEAQ (reference sequence). V dropped 3 bases and J dropped 8; count of bases not matched to a gene: 8. A single count supports this clone. Method: immunoSEQ multiplex PCR; TCRdb's copy keeps in-frame clones and lacks some. The data show about 200,000 clones, with 88% seen just once and 5.5% to 7% held by the top ten. The clonotype originates from a man in his forties with active or convalescent COVID-19. What was sequenced was peripheral blood. V is TRBV7-9 and J is TRBJ1-4; 8 nucleotides agree with TRBD1. CDR3 amino acids: CASSLDRESGEKLFF. The DNA of the CDR3 is TGTGCCAGCAGCTTGGACAGGGAGTCAGGGGAAAAACTGTTTTTT.